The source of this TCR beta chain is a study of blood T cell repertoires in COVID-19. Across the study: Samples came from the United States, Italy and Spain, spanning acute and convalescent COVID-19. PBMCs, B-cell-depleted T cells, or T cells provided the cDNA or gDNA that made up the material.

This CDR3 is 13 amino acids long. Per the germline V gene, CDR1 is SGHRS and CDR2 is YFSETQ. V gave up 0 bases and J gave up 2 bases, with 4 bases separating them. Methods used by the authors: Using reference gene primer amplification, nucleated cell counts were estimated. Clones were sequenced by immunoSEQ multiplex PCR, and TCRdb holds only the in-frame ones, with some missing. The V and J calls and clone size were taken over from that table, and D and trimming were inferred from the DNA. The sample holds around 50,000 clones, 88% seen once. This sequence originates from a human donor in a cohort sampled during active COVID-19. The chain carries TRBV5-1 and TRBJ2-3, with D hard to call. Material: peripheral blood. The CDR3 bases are TGCGCCAGCAGCTTGGACATCACAGATACGCAGTATTTT. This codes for CASSLDITDTQYF.